One T cell receptor beta chain is described in this entry. Its target antigen remains unknown. No qualities accompany the bases; no much larger clone lies one base away. This specimen's treatment or condition label, interpreted: roughly 18 received Ad26.COV2.S at low or high dose, single or two shots; a few received placebo; per-sample allocation not given. For vaccine and placebo recipients, the sequenced repertoires came from samples collected on day 63 after the first injection. Between 29 July and 7 August 2020, Cohort 1b enrolled 25 adults aged 18-55 years at one site in Boston, USA. Ad26.COV2.S consisted of a replication-incompetent adenovirus type 26 vector by which a prefusion-stabilized SARS-CoV-2 spike protein from the original Wuhan strain was expressed. The immunoSEQ Assay was the method used to sequence TCRbeta CDR3 regions. After extraction, genomic DNA underwent amplification by bias-controlled multiplex PCR, followed by high-throughput sequencing. On the study's bioinformatics: To quantify the absolute abundance of every unique TCRbeta CDR3 region, sequences were collapsed and filtered. T cell fraction was estimated by normalizing TCRbeta template counts to usable DNA, with usable DNA measured through amplification of reference genes found in all nucleated cells. Repertoire TCRs were annotated as SARS-CoV-2-specific when V gene, CDR3 amino acid sequence and J gene were exactly matched to a known reactive TCR set. The reference SARS-CoV-2 TCR set was derived from MIRA and filtered for enrichment in COVID-19-positive ImmuneCODE repertoires, a step that removed public or cross-reactive TCRs. Using the MIRA antigens, annotated TCRs were further analysed by specific ORF or by position within an ORF. Breadth was defined as annotated unique rearrangements over total unique productive rearrangements; depth was the summed frequency of those rearrangements. TCR breadth was compared between groups using two-sided Wilcoxon rank-sum tests. Imported from immuneACCESS, the table was reduced by TCRdb to in-frame sequences with V and J called. These copies leave out some clones; in studies compared against another copy, an unresolved V gene accounts for under half, and the cause of the remainder is not known. The V and J calls and clone size come from that table; D and trimming were worked out from the DNA. Recorded for this sample are 200,000 to 250,000 clones; approximately 90% of them occurred a single time. In total, the top ten clones hold over 8.5% of the sample.

This record comes from a study of Ad26.COV2.S vaccination and SARS-CoV-2 variants (dated by TCRdb to 2020 to 2023). Concerning the study at large: Donors in the vaccine arm were drawn from COV1001, a multicentre, randomized, double-blind, placebo-controlled phase I-IIa trial testing Ad26.COV2.S in healthy adults. Ad26.COV2.S was administered intramuscularly at a dose of 5x10^10 or 1x10^11 viral particles, either as one shot or as two shots given 56 days apart. TCRbeta repertoire sequencing was used to assess the specificity and breadth of SARS-CoV-2-reactive T cell receptors after Ad26.COV2.S vaccination. A total of around 32 samples were included in the TCR-sequenced set, comprising some 20 Ad26.COV2.S vaccine recipients, 5 placebo recipients and 8 SARS-CoV-2 convalescent individuals. Trial participants were randomized into five groups of five, in which low-dose or high-dose Ad26.COV2.S was given once or twice, or placebo was given on both occasions. Throughout the experiments and outcome assessment, investigators stayed blinded to trial group allocation. The paper's findings and limits, for the study overall: Comparing responses between vaccine doses or regimens was not something the study was powered to do. Compared with placebo recipients, Ad26.COV2.S recipients showed higher spike-specific TCR breadth (P = 0.0014). After vaccination, spike-specific CD8+ and CD4+ T cell responses were reported to show substantial breadth. It was noted by the authors that total T cell responses may have been underestimated by the TCR breadth and depth analyses. Vaccine and placebo recipients had comparable non-spike TCR breadth, which fits with the vaccine containing only spike.

CDR1 is given as KGHSH and CDR2 as LQKENI, both from the germline V gene. The V end loses 8 bases and the J end loses 8 bases, and a stretch of 19 bases separates them. Spanning cysteine to phenylalanine, the CDR3 consists of 14 amino acids. The CDR3 DNA has 42 bases and is translated from base 1. The receptor was derived from a person aged 18-65 years who received the Ad26.COV2.S COVID-19 vaccine or a placebo. The sequencing here drew on peripheral blood, taken in a trial of Ad26.COV2.S vaccine versus placebo. The sequence joins TRBV18 to TRBJ2-1; the D region possibly corresponds to TRBD2 (5 bases align). The CDR3 in this case is CASGRRLELDEQFF. In nucleotides, the sequence is TGTGCCAGCGGCAGGAGGCTAGAGCTCGATGAGCAGTTCTTC.